Listed below are T cell receptor beta chains from one sample, sequenced in a study of T cells in Graves' hyperthyroidism and ophthalmopathy. TCRdb reprocessed the multiplex PCR reads via MiXCR and lists one record per CDR3 protein. The sample shows 560,000 or so distinct CDR3 sequences, 46% of them seen only once. The specimen was peripheral blood or thyroid tissue (not recorded which). These receptors came from a young woman with Graves' hyperthyroidism. Each CDR3 is given with its conserved first and last residue. The order of the fields is V gene, J gene, clone size, D gene, CDR3 DNA, CDR3 protein. A D gene is named only where the DNA matches it firmly. Not all rows give a size; the values are once, few, many and, for expanded clones, a class.

TRBV7-6	TRBJ2-7	.	TRBD2	TGTGCCAGCAGGGTGGGTTCGCTAGCGGGAGGCCGGGGGAACGAGCAGTACTTC	CASRVGSLAGGRGNEQYF
TRBV20-1	TRBJ2-5	few	TRBD1	TGCAGTGCTAGAGAGGACAGGGAGACCCAGTACTTC	CSAREDRETQYF
TRBV25-1	TRBJ2-5	.	TRBD1	TGTGCCAGCGGGGACAGTCGCCAAGAGACCCAGTACTTC	CASGDSRQETQYF
TRBV19	TRBJ2-6	.	.	TGTGCCGGTAGTTCGTCAGAGGCTGGGGCCAACGTCCTGACTTTC	CAGSSSEAGANVLTF
TRBV12-3/TRBV12-4	TRBJ2-7	many	.	TGTGCCAGCAGTTCGGGGGTAGACTCCTACGAGCAGTACTTC	CASSSGVDSYEQYF
TRBV20-1	TRBJ1-2	few	.	TGCAGTGCTAAGTGGACGCTGGCTAACTATGGCTACACCTTC	CSAKWTLANYGYTF
TRBV24-1	TRBJ2-2	many	TRBD1	TGTGCCACCAGTGACCCCGGGACAGCGAACACCGGGGAGCTGTTTTTT	CATSDPGTANTGELFF
TRBV10-3	TRBJ2-2	.	.	TGTGCCAGCGAGACAGGGAACACCGGGGAGCTGTTTTTT	CASETGNTGELFF
TRBV29-1	TRBJ2-7	.	.	TGCAGCAGCCCCGGGGCAGGGGTTACCTACGAGCAGTACTTC	CSSPGAGVTYEQYF
TRBV20-1	TRBJ2-7	.	TRBD1	TGCAGTGCTACTAGACAGGGAGATACCTACGAGCAGTACTTC	CSATRQGDTYEQYF
TRBV2	TRBJ1-3	once	.	TGTGCCAGCCCGAGGGGATTTGCGGGAAACACCATATATTTT	CASPRGFAGNTIYF
TRBV29-1	TRBJ2-7	.	.	TGCAGCGTTGCAGATAGGCCCTACGAGCAGTACTTC	CSVADRPYEQYF
TRBV12-3/TRBV12-4	TRBJ1-4	few	TRBD1	TGTGCCAGCAGTCGGGACAGGGGGCTTGAAAAACTGTTTTTT	CASSRDRGLEKLFF
TRBV10-3	TRBJ1-2	few	.	TGTGCCAGCAGCTACGGCAGGGCCGGATATGGCTACACCTTC	CASSYGRAGYGYTF
TRBV2	TRBJ1-3	.	.	TGTGCCAGCCAGACAGGAACTGGAAACACCATATATTTT	CASQTGTGNTIYF
TRBV7-2	TRBJ1-1	.	.	TGTGCCAGCAGCTTAATGTTCGGGGGATCTACTGAAGCTTTCTTT	CASSLMFGGSTEAFF
TRBV29-1	TRBJ2-5	many	TRBD1	TGCAGCGTCAAGAACAGGGGCCAAGAGACCCAGTACTTC	CSVKNRGQETQYF
TRBV5-1	TRBJ2-6	.	.	TGCGCCAGCTCGGAACAGCCCCGTTACTCTGGGGCCAACGTCCTGACTTTC	CASSEQPRYSGANVLTF
TRBV19	TRBJ2-7	few	.	TGTGCCAGTAGTCACCGGGATTACGAGCAGTACTTC	CASSHRDYEQYF
TRBV7-9	TRBJ1-1	.	.	TGTGCCAGCAGCTTAGAAAACCGCTATGAAGCTTTCTTT	CASSLENRYEAFF
TRBV6-1	TRBJ1-5	few	.	TGTGCCAGCAGTCAAATGGGGAATCAGCCCCAGCATTTT	CASSQMGNQPQHF
TRBV7-9	TRBJ1-1	.	.	TGCGCCGGCAGCCAAGATTGGGGGAGGAACACTGAAGCTTTCTTT	CAGSQDWGRNTEAFF
TRBV12-3/TRBV12-4	TRBJ1-1	.	.	TGTGCCAGCAGTTTGAAGGCAGGGCCGTCTGAAGCTTTCTTT	CASSLKAGPSEAFF
TRBV7-2	TRBJ2-3	.	.	TGTGCCAGCAGCTTGTTTGATGTCGGGGACGGGAACACAGATACGCAGTATTTT	CASSLFDVGDGNTDTQYF
TRBV2	TRBJ1-2	.	TRBD1	TGTGCCACCAGTGATTTCTCGACAGGGGGCTACACCTTC	CATSDFSTGGYTF
TRBV29-1	TRBJ1-2	once	.	TGCAGCGTCCTTCACAGTGATTTCTATGGCTACACCTTC	CSVLHSDFYGYTF
TRBV7-9	TRBJ1-6	.	TRBD1	TGTGCCACCAGCGGCCCCGGGACAGGGGGTTCACCCCTCCACTTT	CATSGPGTGGSPLHF
TRBV7-2	TRBJ2-1	few	.	TGTGCCAGCAGCTTAGCTTACAATGAGCAGTTCTTC	CASSLAYNEQFF
TRBV2	TRBJ2-7	.	TRBD1	TGTGCCAGCACCTGGACAGGGGGCTCCTACGAGCAGTACTTC	CASTWTGGSYEQYF
TRBV19	TRBJ2-2	.	TRBD2	TGTGCCAGTAGCAGGACTAGCGGATACACCGGGGAGCTGTTTTTT	CASSRTSGYTGELFF
TRBV10-3	TRBJ2-7	.	.	TGTGCCGTCAGAGAGGGGGGGTACGAGCAGTACTTC	CAVREGGYEQYF
TRBV10-3	TRBJ1-4	.	.	TGTGCCATCAGTCAGGACCTTAATGAAAAACTGTTTTTT	CAISQDLNEKLFF